A selection of T cell receptor beta chains follows, all from one sample in a study of glioma-infiltrating T cells after dendritic cell vaccination. The method was immunoSEQ multiplex PCR; TCRdb's version includes in-frame clones alone and lacks a portion of them. The sample lists approximately 85,000 clones, 85% occurring once. Sequenced material: blood, taken after dendritic cell vaccination. These receptor sequences come from a human donor with glioblastoma. The CDR3 runs from the conserved cysteine through the conserved F or W. The D gene is left open where the match is weak. Clone size is shown for a subset of rows, as once, few, many or a class of expanded clone.

clone size	V gene	J gene	D gene	CDR3 protein	CDR3 DNA
.	TRBV30	TRBJ2-7	TRBD2	CAWSRASGIGTTGEQYF	TGTGCCTGGAGTAGGGCTAGCGGGATAGGAACTACAGGCGAGCAGTACTTC
few	TRBV2	TRBJ2-1	.	CASSRRGSNNEQFF	TGTGCCAGCAGCCGCAGGGGTTCGAACAATGAGCAGTTCTTC
once	TRBV13	TRBJ2-7	.	CASSLGRGGFQQYF	TGTGCCAGCAGCTTAGGGCGGGGCGGTTTCCAGCAGTACTTC
.	TRBV19	TRBJ1-3	TRBD1	CASNDPGQGFLSGNTIYF	TGTGCCAGCAATGATCCGGGACAGGGGTTTCTATCTGGAAACACCATATATTTT
.	TRBV9	TRBJ2-3	TRBD1	CASSPRQGQDTDTQYF	TGTGCCAGCAGCCCCCGACAGGGGCAAGACACAGATACGCAGTATTTT
.	TRBV28	TRBJ2-7	TRBD2	CLRPYREVVYEQYF	TGTCTCCGCCCCTACCGGGAGGTGGTATACGAGCAGTACTTC
.	TRBV4-1	TRBJ2-3	.	CASSQDSAGSTDTQYF	TGCGCCAGCAGCCAAGACTCGGCCGGGAGCACAGATACGCAGTATTTT
.	TRBV18	TRBJ1-3	.	CASSRTPLTDSGNTIYF	TGTGCCAGCTCGAGGACTCCGCTTACCGACTCTGGAAACACCATATATTTT
.	TRBV4-1	TRBJ2-1	.	CASSQVLIVAGNEQFF	TGCGCCAGCAGCCAAGTGTTAATCGTCGCGGGCAATGAGCAGTTCTTC
.	TRBV29-1	TRBJ2-2	TRBD1	CSVETDRGLNTGELFF	TGCAGCGTTGAGACGGACAGGGGGTTGAACACCGGGGAGCTGTTTTTT
.	TRBV7-2	TRBJ2-5	TRBD2	CASSSAFLAGGAETQYF	TGTGCCAGCAGCTCTGCATTCCTAGCGGGAGGAGCGGAGACCCAGTACTTC
.	TRBV29-1	TRBJ2-7	TRBD2	CSAGTSGTYEQYF	TGCAGCGCCGGGACTAGCGGAACGTACGAGCAGTACTTC
.	TRBV28	TRBJ2-7	TRBD2	CASSQVAGRYEQYF	TGTGCCAGCAGCCAGGTAGCGGGACGCTACGAGCAGTACTTC
.	TRBV6-1	TRBJ2-3	TRBD1	CASSDLGQPSTDTQYF	TGTGCCAGCAGTGACTTGGGACAGCCATCCACAGATACGCAGTATTTT
.	TRBV2	TRBJ1-5	.	CASSERFAGSNQPQHF	TGTGCCAGCAGTGAACGGTTCGCAGGTAGCAATCAGCCCCAGCATTTT